Listed below are T cell receptor beta chains from one sample, sequenced in a study of blood T cells in healthy people across ages. TCRdb processed the 5' RACE reads anew with MiXCR; each CDR3 protein has one entry. The sample carries around 1.5 million distinct CDR3 sequences, approximately 42% recorded once. The sequenced sample was blood. All receptors derive from a woman under 30 in good health. Each CDR3 is given with its conserved first and last residue. The D gene is left open where the match is weak. The size field is filled for only some rows; it gives once, few, many or a size class.

j_call d_call clone_size v_call cdr3_aa cdr3_nt
TRBJ2-6 . . TRBV7-3 CASSPGGSWANVLTF TGTGCCAGCAGCCCAGGGGGGTCCTGGGCCAACGTCCTGACTTTC
TRBJ2-3 . . TRBV11-2 CASSQLRWEDTDTQYF TGTGCCAGCAGTCAACTGAGGTGGGAAGACACAGATACGCAGTATTTT
TRBJ2-5 TRBD1 . TRBV12-3/TRBV12-4 CASSSLFPRGETQYF TGTGCCAGCAGTTCCCTCTTCCCCAGGGGGGAGACCCAGTACTTC
TRBJ2-5 TRBD2 few TRBV2 CASSGVAGEVEQYF TGTGCCAGCTCCGGGGTAGCGGGAGAGGTTGAGCAGTACTTC
TRBJ2-7 TRBD1 few TRBV18 CASSSRTGQGSYEQYF TGTGCCAGCTCATCAAGGACAGGGCAAGGCTCCTACGAGCAGTACTTC
TRBJ2-1 . . TRBV7-9 CASSWLANAWNEQFF TGTGCCAGCAGCTGGCTCGCGAACGCCTGGAATGAGCAGTTCTTC
TRBJ2-1 . . TRBV12-5 CASGYAGSYNEQFF TGTGCTAGTGGTTATGCAGGGTCCTACAATGAGCAGTTCTTC
TRBJ2-7 . . TRBV20-1 CSARGWGLSYEQYF TGCAGTGCTAGAGGATGGGGCTTGTCCTACGAGCAGTACTTC
TRBJ2-7 . few TRBV6-6 CASSPGGLVPYEQYF TGTGCCAGCAGCCCCGGGGGACTCGTACCCTACGAGCAGTACTTC
TRBJ1-4 TRBD1 . TRBV6-5 CASSYAGTGLRKLFF TGTGCCAGCAGTTACGCGGGGACAGGGCTTCGAAAACTGTTTTTT
TRBJ2-5 . . TRBV7-2 CASSLGFTYQETQYF TGTGCCAGCAGCTTAGGTTTCACGTACCAAGAGACCCAGTACTTC
TRBJ1-1 . . TRBV9 CASSVGTEGEAFF TGTGCCAGCAGCGTCGGAACAGAAGGTGAAGCTTTCTTT
TRBJ1-1 . few TRBV4-1 CASSQDIQGARAFF TGCGCCAGCAGCCAAGATATCCAGGGCGCGAGAGCTTTCTTT
TRBJ2-7 TRBD1 few TRBV5-1 CASSSATGVPYEQYF TGCGCCAGCAGCTCGGCGACAGGGGTCCCCTACGAGCAGTACTTC
TRBJ1-5 . once TRBV20-1 CSARDLGGGNQPQHF TGCAGTGCTAGAGACTTGGGAGGGGGCAATCAGCCCCAGCATTTT
TRBJ2-5 . . TRBV6-6 CASRGTPTNEQYF TGTGCCAGCAGAGGGACACCAACCAATGAGCAGTACTTC
TRBJ2-3 . . TRBV30 CAWERGGTDTQYF TGTGCCTGGGAGAGGGGGGGCACAGATACGCAGTATTTT
TRBJ1-1 . . TRBV20-1 CSAKNPRTSNTEAFF TGCAGTGCTAAAAACCCTCGCACATCCAACACTGAAGCTTTCTTT
TRBJ1-4 . . TRBV7-9 CASSLGQGRTEKLFF TGTGCCAGCAGCTTAGGGCAGGGCAGGACCGAAAAACTGTTTTTT
TRBJ1-5 . . TRBV12-3/TRBV12-4 CASSLVGRGSAQPQHF TGTGCCAGCAGTTTAGTCGGACGGGGTTCCGCTCAGCCCCAGCATTTT
TRBJ2-3 . . TRBV29-1 CSVEDPPVGSPTDTQYF TGCAGCGTTGAAGATCCTCCCGTCGGGAGCCCCACAGATACGCAGTATTTT
TRBJ2-7 TRBD2 few TRBV10-2 CASFGGRDEQYF TGCGCCAGCTTTGGCGGGAGGGACGAGCAGTACTTC
TRBJ1-5 . . TRBV27 CASSSTEGGQPQHF TGTGCCAGCAGCTCCACAGAGGGCGGCCAGCCCCAGCATTTT
TRBJ2-5 TRBD1 . TRBV27 CASSPGTDSYNEQYF TGTGCCAGCAGCCCCGGGACAGATTCCTACAATGAGCAGTACTTC
TRBJ1-5 TRBD1 . TRBV4-1 CASSPYRGDQPQHF TGCGCCAGCAGCCCCTACAGGGGGGATCAGCCCCAGCATTTT
TRBJ2-1 TRBD2 . TRBV12-3/TRBV12-4 CASSLGTSGLIGSYNEQFF TGTGCCAGCAGTTTGGGGACTAGCGGGCTAATTGGGTCCTACAATGAGCAGTTCTTC
TRBJ1-1 TRBD1 . TRBV12-3/TRBV12-4 CASSHWTGVRGTEAFF TGTGCCAGCAGTCACTGGACAGGGGTAAGGGGAACTGAAGCTTTCTTT
TRBJ1-3 TRBD1 . TRBV12-3/TRBV12-4 CASSRTGFGNTIYF TGTGCCAGCAGTCGGACAGGGTTCGGAAACACCATATATTTT
TRBJ1-1 . . TRBV5-1 CASSLAVSSVSTEAFF TGCGCCAGCAGCTTGGCCGTAAGCTCTGTATCCACTGAAGCTTTCTTT
TRBJ2-1 . . TRBV12-3/TRBV12-4 CAGKQGNEQFF TGTGCCGGGAAACAGGGTAATGAGCAGTTCTTC
TRBJ1-1 TRBD1 . TRBV7-3 CASSSLQGTEAFF TGTGCCAGCAGCTCGTTACAGGGGACTGAAGCTTTCTTT
TRBJ1-2 TRBD1 . TRBV12-3/TRBV12-4 CASSLSGQGKIYGYTF TGTGCCAGCAGTTTAAGCGGACAGGGAAAAATCTATGGCTACACCTTC
TRBJ2-1 . . TRBV28 CASSLPGAGEQFF TGTGCCAGCAGTTTGCCGGGGGCGGGGGAGCAGTTCTTC
TRBJ1-4 . . TRBV2 CASTGRLVGFSEKLFF TGTGCCAGCACAGGGAGGTTGGTTGGGTTCAGCGAAAAACTGTTTTTT
TRBJ2-1 TRBD2 few TRBV7-9 CASSLAYVGGAGEQFF TGTGCCAGCAGCTTAGCTTACGTCGGGGGGGCCGGTGAGCAGTTCTTC
TRBJ2-7 TRBD1 . TRBV5-5 CASSQGTGETYEQYF TGTGCCAGCAGCCAAGGGACAGGGGAAACCTACGAGCAGTACTTC
TRBJ2-1 TRBD2 many TRBV12-5 CASGSLLGGSGGYNEQFF TGTGCTAGTGGTTCCCTCCTCGGCGGTAGCGGGGGGTACAATGAGCAGTTCTTC
TRBJ2-3 . . TRBV10-3 CAISGGAGDTDTQYF TGTGCCATCAGTGGGGGAGCTGGAGACACAGATACGCAGTATTTT
TRBJ2-7 TRBD1 . TRBV6-5 CATTLRDRGYEQYF TGTGCCACGACGCTGAGGGACAGGGGCTACGAGCAGTACTTC
TRBJ2-7 . . TRBV7-8 CASSYLTGTAYEQYF TGTGCCAGCAGCTACCTCACAGGGACGGCCTACGAGCAGTACTTC
TRBJ1-2 . . TRBV20-1 CSARGSFYGYTF TGCAGTGCTAGGGGCTCCTTCTATGGCTACACCTTC
TRBJ1-4 . . TRBV12-3/TRBV12-4 CASTPGWFNEKLFF TGTGCCAGCACTCCTGGTTGGTTTAATGAAAAACTGTTTTTT
TRBJ2-5 TRBD2 once TRBV12-3/TRBV12-4 CASSSVASGETQYF TGTGCCAGCAGTTCCGTTGCTAGCGGAGAGACCCAGTACTTC
TRBJ2-5 . . TRBV6-1 CASSALAGVGVRETQYF TGTGCCAGCAGTGCCCTTGCCGGGGTGGGGGTTCGGGAGACCCAGTACTTC
TRBJ1-5 TRBD1 few TRBV2 CASSRGGANQPQHF TGTGCCAGCAGCCGAGGGGGCGCGAATCAGCCCCAGCATTTT
TRBJ1-2 TRBD1 . TRBV20-1 CSALGQGADYGYTF TGCAGTGCTCTGGGACAGGGGGCGGACTATGGCTACACCTTC
TRBJ2-6 TRBD1 . TRBV25-1 CASSVLGQGASTGADVLTF TGTGCCAGCAGTGTTCTAGGACAGGGGGCTAGTACTGGGGCCGACGTCCTGACTTTC
TRBJ2-1 . few TRBV7-2 CASSLGRGTAYNEQFF TGTGCCAGCAGCCTAGGGAGGGGGACCGCTTACAATGAGCAGTTCTTC